This T cell receptor (beta chain) was found in a study of shared clonotypes between healthy human individuals. Looking at the study overall: CD4 naive cells filled three plates per donor, CD4 memory three, CD8 naive two and CD8 memory one.

V shed 5 bases, J shed 1 base, and the junction held 4 bases outside the gene matches. The CDR3 has 15 amino acids. The V gene's germline CDR1 is SGHNT and CDR2 YYREEE (reference sequence). The method was immunoSEQ multiplex PCR; TCRdb's version includes in-frame clones alone and lacks a portion of them. The repertoire holds around 1,000,000 clones, with approximately 77% as singletons. The sequence derives from a man aged 18-30 years in good health. Some clones in this sample may be carry-over from other donors' samples. V usage is TRBV5-4 and J usage is TRBJ2-3; TRBD2 aligns across 10 bases. Sequencing was carried out using memory CD4+ T cells from PBMCs. This sample's subset: CD45RA-negative fraction. DNA for the CDR3: TGTGCCAGCAGTACCGGGACTAGCGGCACAGATACGCAGTATTTT. Encoded protein: CASSTGTSGTDTQYF.